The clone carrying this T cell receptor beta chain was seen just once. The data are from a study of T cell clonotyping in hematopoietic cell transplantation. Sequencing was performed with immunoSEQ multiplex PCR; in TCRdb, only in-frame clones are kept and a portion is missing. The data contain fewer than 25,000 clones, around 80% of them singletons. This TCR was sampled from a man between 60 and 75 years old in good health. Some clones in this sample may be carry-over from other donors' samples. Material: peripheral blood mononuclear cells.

CDR3 region: CASSLGRRSYEQYF. CDR3 nucleotides: TGTGCCAGCAGCTTAGGTCGCCGCTCCTACGAGCAGTACTTC. The chain is built from TRBV13 and TRBJ2-7; D is unclear. V was shortened by 0 bases and J by 0 bases, with 6 bases between the two germline ends. The germline gives CDR1 PRHDT, CDR2 FYEKMQ (reference sequence). This CDR3 is built from 14 residues.